This TCR beta chain derives from a study of blood T cell repertoires in COVID-19. Study details: The origin of the acute and convalescent COVID-19 samples was the United States, Italy and Spain. T cells, B-cell-depleted T cells, or PBMCs supplied cDNA or gDNA.

As handled by the study authors: By means of reference gene primer amplification, nucleated cell counts were estimated. The assay was immunoSEQ multiplex PCR, and TCRdb's table has in-frame clones only and misses some. The V and J calls and the clone size are those of that table, but D and trimming were determined from the DNA. The sample has some 87,000 clones, roughly nine tenths seen once. The V end lost 0 bases, the J end lost 7 bases, and 6 bases lay between the germline ends. The V gene's germline CDR1 is LGHDT and CDR2 YNNKEL (reference sequence). The CDR3 covers 12 residues. The table lists this clone with a few counts.

The chain links TRBV3-1 (or the pseudogene TRBV3-2) to TRBJ1-1; D remains unclear. The sequence was obtained from a woman aged 70-85 years with acute or convalescent COVID-19. Sequenced input: peripheral blood. Here the CDR3 DNA reads TGTGCCAGCAGCCAAGAAGCGGATGAAGCTTTCTTT. This sequence encodes CASSQEADEAFF.